Below, 5 T cell receptor beta chains from the same sample are listed, as sequenced in a study of tumor-infiltrating lymphocytes in primary liver carcinoma. With 500 ng total RNA as template and a constant-region primer, TCR beta cDNA was made. Generation of the TCR beta libraries relied on three nested multiplex PCR rounds using slightly modified ARM-PCR. Two initial PCR rounds of around 10 cycles each paired TRBV1-TRBV30 forward primers with a C-beta reverse primer. TCRdb reanalysed the multiplex PCR reads using MiXCR and keeps one entry per CDR3 protein. The repertoire has about 41,000 distinct CDR3 sequences, approximately 73% of them found once; the top ten carry about a fifth. Between roughly 17 and 31 mg of unsorted bulk tissue served as the source from which RNA and DNA were co-extracted. Sequencing was done on a sample of liver tumor tissue from sampling region 2. Subset specified: tumor region T2, inferior pole. The receptor set was obtained from a middle-aged man with primary liver carcinoma and hepatitis B virus infection.

The V gene is TRBV11-2, the J gene TRBJ2-5; tentatively, D is TRBD2 (5 bases). Germline V gene data show CDR1 as SGHAT and CDR2 as FQNNGV. This CDR3 region has 14 residues. The ends were cut back, 6 bases at V and 2 bases at J, with 13 bases in the middle. The CDR3 sequence: CASSFIGGQETQYF. In DNA, the CDR3 is TGTGCCAGCAGTTTTATAGGAGGACAAGAGACCCAGTACTTC.

The gene calls are TRBV7-9 and TRBJ2-7; the D gene could be TRBD1 or TRBD2 (6 bases each). V was pared by 3 bases and J by 6 bases, with 21 bases between. This CDR3 comprises 16 residues. Germline CDR1 and CDR2: SEHNR and FQNEAQ (reference sequence). CDR3 coding DNA: TGTGCCAGCAGCTTGCTGGATAGGGACAAGGGAGGCGAGCAGTACTTC. Protein product: CASSLLDRDKGGEQYF.

About this clonotype: This CDR3 fails to terminate in the conserved phenylalanine or tryptophan, so it likely reflects a read error. This rearrangement joins TRBV7-6 to TRBJ2-7; D might be TRBD2 (5 bases). V shed 2 bases and J shed 3 bases, with 14 bases lying between them. Germline CDR1 reads SGHVS; CDR2 reads FNYEAQ. This CDR3 spans 15 amino acids. Here the CDR3 DNA reads TGTGCCAGCAGCTTACTAGGTAACGGACTCTACGAGCAGTACTTG. Protein sequence: CASSLLGNGLYEQYL.

The chain links TRBV4-2 to TRBJ2-1; either TRBD1 or TRBD2 may supply D (5 bases each). The CDR3 runs to 15 residues. Germline V gene sequence: CDR1 LGHNA, CDR2 YNFKEQ. Trimming pared 0 bases from V and 10 bases from J, leaving 16 bases between. The CDR3: CASSQDQRWGKEQFF. The DNA of the CDR3 is TGTGCCAGCAGCCAAGACCAGAGGTGGGGGAAAGAGCAGTTCTTC.

The rearrangement uses TRBV29-1 and TRBJ2-7, with D tentatively TRBD1 (5 bases). V was trimmed by 6 bases and J by 2 bases, leaving 20 bases between them. CDR1 and CDR2 (germline): SQVTM, ANQGSEA. The CDR3 runs to 15 residues. The CDR3 nucleotides are TGCAGCGTACACCCTTCCAGGGTCAAGCCCTACGAGCAGTACTTC. It is translated as CSVHPSRVKPYEQYF.